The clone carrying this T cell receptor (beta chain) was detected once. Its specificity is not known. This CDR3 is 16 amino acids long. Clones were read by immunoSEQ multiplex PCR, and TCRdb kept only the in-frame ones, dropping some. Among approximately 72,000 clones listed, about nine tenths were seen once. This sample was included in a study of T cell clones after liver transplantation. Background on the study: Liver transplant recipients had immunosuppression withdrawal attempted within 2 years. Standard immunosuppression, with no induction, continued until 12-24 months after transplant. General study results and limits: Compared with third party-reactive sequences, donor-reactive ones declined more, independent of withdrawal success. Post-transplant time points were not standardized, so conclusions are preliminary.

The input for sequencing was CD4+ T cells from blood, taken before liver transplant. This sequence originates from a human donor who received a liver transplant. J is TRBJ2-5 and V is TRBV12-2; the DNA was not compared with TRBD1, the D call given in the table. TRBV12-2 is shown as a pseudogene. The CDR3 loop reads CASRLDSRGLRETQYF. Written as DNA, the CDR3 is TGTGCAAGTCGCTTAGATTCCAGGGGGCTTAGAGAGACCCAGTACTTC.